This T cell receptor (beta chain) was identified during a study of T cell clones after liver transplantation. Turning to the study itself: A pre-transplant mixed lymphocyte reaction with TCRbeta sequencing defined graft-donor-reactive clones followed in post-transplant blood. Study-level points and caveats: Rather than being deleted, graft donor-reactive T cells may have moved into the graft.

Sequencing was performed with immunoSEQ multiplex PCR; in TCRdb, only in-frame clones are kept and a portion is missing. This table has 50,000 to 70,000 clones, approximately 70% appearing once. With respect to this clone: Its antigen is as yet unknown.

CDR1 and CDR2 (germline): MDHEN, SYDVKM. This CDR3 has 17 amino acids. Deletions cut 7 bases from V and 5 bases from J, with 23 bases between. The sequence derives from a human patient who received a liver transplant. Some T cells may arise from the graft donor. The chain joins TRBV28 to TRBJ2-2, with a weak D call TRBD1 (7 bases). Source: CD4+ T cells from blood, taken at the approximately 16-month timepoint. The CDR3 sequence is CASTAHGSGGKTGELFF. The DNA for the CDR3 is TGTGCCAGCACCGCTCACGGCTCAGGGGGGAAAACCGGGGAGCTGTTTTTT.